One sample yielded the 18 T cell receptor beta chains listed below, sequenced in a study of cytomegalovirus exposure and HLA in healthy donors. The PCR had 60 Vbeta and 13 Jbeta primers. Here immunoSEQ multiplex PCR was the method, and the copy in TCRdb shows in-frame clones only, minus some. The sample has almost 85,000 clones, about three quarters seen once. The sample taken for sequencing was PBMCs. Receptor source: a male donor in good health and CMV-seropositive.

The rearrangement uses TRBV11-2 and TRBJ2-7; D is undetermined. The CDR3 spans 14 residues. Trimming took off 0 bases at V and 3 bases at J, with 9 bases between the two ends. Germline lookup yields CDR1 SGHAT and CDR2 FQNNGV. The CDR3 nucleotides read TGTGCCAGCAGCTTAGATCGGTTAGTCTACGAGCAGTACTTC. This codes for CASSLDRLVYEQYF. The full variable domain, with the rest looked up from reference TRBV11-2 and TRBJ2-7, is EAGVAQSPRYKIIEKRQSVAFWCNPISGHATLYWYQQILGQGPKLLIQFQNNGVVDDSQLPKDRFSAERLKGVDSTLKIQPAKLEDSAVYLCASSLDRLVYEQYFGPGTRLTVT.

V and J are TRBV25-1 and TRBJ1-3; D gene unclear. The CDR3 length is 14 residues. CDR1 is MGHDK and CDR2 is SYGVNS in the germline V gene. The germline V and J ends were trimmed by 3 bases and 0 bases, with 6 bases remaining between them. The CDR3 DNA is TGTGCCAGCAGTGACGGACTCTCTGGAAACACCATATATTTT. Protein product: CASSDGLSGNTIYF.

The rearrangement joins TRBV5-6 to TRBJ2-2; D is undetermined. The CDR3 consists of 12 residues. From germline, CDR1 is SGHDT and CDR2 YYEEEE. Between the trimmed V and J ends, which lost 4 bases and 5 bases, there was a span of 6 bases. The CDR3 DNA is TGTGCCAGCAGCCTATGGACCGGGGAGCTGTTTTTT. It yields the protein CASSLWTGELFF.

The rearrangement uses TRBV27 and TRBJ2-3; D remains ambiguous. The length of the CDR3 is 13 residues. Germline loops: CDR1 MNHEY, CDR2 SMNVEV (reference sequence). Trimming removed 5 bases from V and 2 bases from J, with 8 bases in between. The CDR3 sequence is CASSPPYTDTQYF. The CDR3 coding sequence is TGTGCCAGCAGTCCCCCCTACACAGATACGCAGTATTTT.

V and J are TRBV19 and TRBJ2-7, with a weak D call TRBD1 (6 bases). This CDR3 contains 13 residues. Germline V gene sequence: CDR1 LNHDA, CDR2 SQIVND (reference sequence). V was cut by 5 bases and J by 4 bases, with 12 bases left in between. The CDR3, as DNA: TGTGCCAGTAGTCTACAGGGCCGGTACGAGCAGTACTTC. The encoded protein is CASSLQGRYEQYF. The full variable domain, its missing parts supplied by reference TRBV19 and TRBJ2-7, is DGGITQSPKYLFRKEGQNVTLSCEQNLNHDAMYWYRQDPGQGLRLIYYSQIVNDFQKGDIAEGYSVSREKKESFPLTVTSAQKNPTAFYLCASSLQGRYEQYFGPGTRLTVT.

This clone has only a few counts. The rearrangement joins TRBV10-3 to TRBJ2-3, with 7 bases matching TRBD1. With V trimmed by 4 bases and J by 4 bases, 5 bases remained unmatched. This CDR3 comprises 14 residues. Germline lookup yields CDR1 ENHRY and CDR2 SYGVKD. Here the CDR3 DNA reads TGTGCCATCAGTGGGGTGGGGACAGCAGATACGCAGTATTTT. Translating it yields CAISGVGTADTQYF.

The chain joins TRBV19 to TRBJ1-1; 11 nucleotides align to TRBD1. Germline values: CDR1 LNHDA, CDR2 SQIVND (reference sequence). V was pared by 4 bases and J by 5 bases, with 3 bases of the junction left unmatched. The CDR3 is 14 residues long. The CDR3 DNA reads TGTGCCAGTAGTAACCGGGACAGGGGGACTGAAGCTTTCTTT. Encoded protein: CASSNRDRGTEAFF.

Points on this clone: At the DNA level, this CDR3 is encoded by other sequences in the same sample as well. This chain links TRBV15 with TRBJ2-7, with TRBD2 as a possible D gene (5 bases). The V gene's germline CDR1 is LNHNV and CDR2 YYDKDF (reference sequence). V lost 0 bases and J lost 3, with 6 bases in between. There are 13 residues in the CDR3. CDR3 DNA sequence: TGTGCCACCAGCAGAGATCGGGGCTACGAGCAGTACTTC. Its translation is CATSRDRGYEQYF. The full variable domain, its missing parts supplied by reference TRBV15 and TRBJ2-7, is DAMVIQNPRYQVTQFGKPVTLSCSQTLNHNVMYWYQQKSSQAPKLLFHYYDKDFNNEADTPDNFQSRRPNTSFCFLDIRSPGLGDTAMYLCATSRDRGYEQYFGPGTRLTVT.

The chain joins TRBV9 to TRBJ2-1; TRBD2 is a possible D gene (5 bases). This CDR3 has 13 amino acids. Germline CDR1 reads SGDLS; CDR2 reads YYNGEE. V lost 3 bases, J lost 8 bases, and 12 bases lay in between. The CDR3 loop reads CASSAAPGYEQFF. CDR3 sequence (DNA): TGTGCCAGCAGCGCGGCCCCGGGGTATGAGCAGTTCTTC.

This clone qualifies as medium-sized. V usage is TRBV5-1 and J usage is TRBJ1-1; perhaps TRBD1 as D (6 bases). Germline CDR1 is SGHRS and CDR2 is YFSETQ. Trimming shortened V by 4 bases and J by 0 bases, and 13 bases separated the two germline ends. The length of the CDR3 is 15 residues. In DNA, the CDR3 is TGCGCCAGCAGCGAGACGGACAGAATGAACACTGAAGCTTTCTTT. Protein sequence: CASSETDRMNTEAFF.

The chain combines TRBV9 with TRBJ2-1; 9 bases fit TRBD1. Per the germline V gene, CDR1 is SGDLS and CDR2 is YYNGEE. The CDR3 is 15 residues long. V was pared by 3 bases and J by 1 base, with 2 bases of the junction left unmatched. This CDR3 is CASSAQGASYNEQFF. Here the CDR3 DNA reads TGTGCCAGCAGCGCACAGGGGGCGTCCTACAATGAGCAGTTCTTC.

V gene TRBV4-2 combines with J gene TRBJ2-7, with 9 nucleotides matching TRBD1. Germline loops: CDR1 LGHNA, CDR2 YNFKEQ. The CDR3 extends over 14 amino acids. The V and J ends lost 3 bases and 1 base, in that order; junction bases with no gene match: 1. DNA of the CDR3: TGTGCCAGCAGCCACGGGACAGGGTCCTACGAGCAGTACTTC. It encodes CASSHGTGSYEQYF.

This clone was picked up one time. This sequence joins TRBV10-3 and TRBJ2-1; a possible D gene is TRBD1 (5 bases). V lost 3 bases and J lost 8, with 14 bases in between. CDR3 length: 14 amino acids. In germline, CDR1 is ENHRY, CDR2 SYGVKD. The DNA of the CDR3 is TGTGCCATCAGTGAATGGGGCAGGGCCGATGAGCAGTTCTTC. Its translation: CAISEWGRADEQFF.

The sample holds one count of this clone. The gene calls are TRBV25-1 and TRBJ1-2, with 10 bases fitting TRBD1. There are 14 residues in the CDR3. V lost 5 bases and J lost 5; bases outside the gene matches: 5. The V gene's germline CDR1 is MGHDK and CDR2 SYGVNS. CDR3 loop: CASSPPGQGYGYTF. CDR3 bases: TGTGCCAGCAGTCCGCCGGGACAGGGGTATGGCTACACCTTC.

This clone is a singleton in its sample. The rearrangement joins TRBV14 to TRBJ1-3; D remains unclear. Germline CDR1 is SGHDN and CDR2 is FVKESK. This CDR3 is built from 15 residues. V was shortened by 3 bases and J by 4 bases, with 13 bases between the two germline ends. The CDR3 protein is CASSQQAVQGNTIYF. CDR3 nucleotide sequence: TGTGCCAGCAGCCAGCAGGCAGTCCAAGGAAACACCATATATTTT.

This clone has a single count. The chain is built from TRBV5-1 and TRBJ1-1; 7 bases agree with TRBD1. CDR1 is SGHRS, CDR2 YFSETQ, per germline. J was trimmed by 2 bases and V by 0 bases; bases with no gene match: 7. This CDR3 is 16 amino acids long. The CDR3 reads CASSLAPGTVNTEAFF. The CDR3 coding sequence is TGCGCCAGCAGCTTGGCTCCCGGGACAGTAAACACTGAAGCTTTCTTT. Full variable domain (outside the CDR3, taken from reference TRBV5-1 and TRBJ1-1): KAGVTQTPRYLIKTRGQQVTLSCSPISGHRSVSWYQQTPGQGLQFLFEYFSETQRNKGNFPGRFSGRQFSNSRSEMNVSTLELGDSALYLCASSLAPGTVNTEAFFGQGTRLTVV.

The V gene is TRBV6-4, the J gene TRBJ1-5; no reliable D call. The germline gives CDR1 MRHNA, CDR2 SNTAGT. CDR3 length: 14 amino acids. V lost 0 bases to trimming and J lost 7 bases, with 10 bases between them. CDR3 in DNA: TGTGCCAGCAGTGACTCGGTAGGAGGACAGCCCCAGCATTTT. Residues: CASSDSVGGQPQHF.

Only one count was recorded for this clone. The chain is built from TRBV7-2 and TRBJ1-2; 7 bases are shared with TRBD1. The CDR3 runs 15 residues. The V segment lost 4 bases and the J segment 6 bases; nucleotides outside the gene matches: 11. Per germline, CDR1 SGHTA and CDR2 FQGNSA. DNA for the CDR3: TGTGCCAGCAGCTGGCCAGGCAGGGGGATAGATGGCTACACCTTC. This encodes CASSWPGRGIDGYTF. Full variable domain (missing parts from reference TRBV7-2 and TRBJ1-2): GAGVSQSPSNKVTEKGKDVELRCDPISGHTALYWYRQSLGQGLEFLIYFQGNSAPDKSGLPSDRFSAERTGGSVSTLTIQRTQQEDSAVYLCASSWPGRGIDGYTFGSGTRLTVV.